These T cell receptor beta chains were read from a single sample in a study of human T cells and chemical hapten exposure. MiXCR, run by TCRdb on the RACE reads, gives a single entry per CDR3 protein. The profile shows 65,000 to 70,000 distinct CDR3 sequences, roughly 9.8% of them singletons. The sample in question was whole blood, obtained in connection with sensitization to the hapten diphenylcyclopropenone (DPC). The source is a woman in her fifties or sixties with alopecia areata. Some clones in this sample may be carry-over from other donors' samples. Each CDR3 is given with its conserved first and last residue. D genes are given only for firm matches. Clone size is shown for a subset of rows, as once, few, many or a class of expanded clone.

D gene: -; V gene: TRBV28; clone size: -; J gene: TRBJ2-7; CDR3 protein: CASSPAGQANTYEQYF; CDR3 DNA: TGTGCCAGCAGCCCAGCCGGGCAGGCCAACACCTACGAGCAGTACTTC
D gene: -; V gene: TRBV27; clone size: few; J gene: TRBJ2-7; CDR3 protein: CASSPLHSPYEQYF; CDR3 DNA: TGTGCCAGCAGCCCCCTACACTCTCCTTACGAGCAGTACTTC
D gene: TRBD1; V gene: TRBV20-1; clone size: many; J gene: TRBJ1-2; CDR3 protein: CSAHPRQGARGYTF; CDR3 DNA: TGCAGTGCCCATCCCAGACAGGGGGCGCGGGGCTACACCTTC
D gene: -; V gene: TRBV5-4; clone size: many; J gene: TRBJ2-3; CDR3 protein: CASSLAGISTDTQYF; CDR3 DNA: TGTGCCAGCAGCTTGGCCGGGATAAGCACAGATACGCAGTATTTT
D gene: TRBD2; V gene: TRBV28; clone size: many; J gene: TRBJ2-7; CDR3 protein: CASSTHTAGAGEQYF; CDR3 DNA: TGTGCCAGCAGCACGCATACGGCGGGAGCTGGGGAGCAGTACTTC
D gene: TRBD1; V gene: TRBV19; clone size: many; J gene: TRBJ1-5; CDR3 protein: CASSKGQLYSNQPQHF; CDR3 DNA: TGTGCCAGTAGTAAGGGACAGCTCTATAGCAATCAGCCCCAGCATTTT
D gene: TRBD2; V gene: TRBV6-2/TRBV6-3; clone size: -; J gene: TRBJ2-1; CDR3 protein: CASSYSPLAGIYNEQFF; CDR3 DNA: TGTGCCAGCAGTTACTCCCCGCTAGCGGGAATATACAATGAGCAGTTCTTC
D gene: TRBD1; V gene: TRBV7-9; clone size: many; J gene: TRBJ2-1; CDR3 protein: CASSLVGTDYNEQFF; CDR3 DNA: TGTGCCAGCAGCTTAGTGGGGACAGATTACAATGAGCAGTTCTTC
D gene: -; V gene: TRBV18; clone size: few; J gene: TRBJ1-6; CDR3 protein: CASSRGGGSPLHF; CDR3 DNA: TGTGCCAGCTCACGGGGAGGTGGATCACCCCTCCACTTT
D gene: TRBD1; V gene: TRBV12-3/TRBV12-4; clone size: few; J gene: TRBJ1-2; CDR3 protein: CASRGDREVGYTF; CDR3 DNA: TGTGCCAGCAGGGGCGACAGGGAGGTTGGCTACACCTTC
D gene: -; V gene: TRBV2; clone size: few; J gene: TRBJ1-6; CDR3 protein: CASSVRANSPLHF; CDR3 DNA: TGTGCCAGCAGTGTTAGAGCTAATTCACCCCTCCACTTT
D gene: -; V gene: TRBV7-2; clone size: many; J gene: TRBJ1-6; CDR3 protein: CASSLFAEFENSPLHF; CDR3 DNA: TGTGCCAGCAGCTTATTCGCAGAGTTTGAAAATTCACCCCTCCACTTT
D gene: -; V gene: TRBV28; clone size: few; J gene: TRBJ1-1; CDR3 protein: CASSLQFPNTEAFF; CDR3 DNA: TGTGCCAGCAGTTTACAATTTCCGAACACTGAAGCTTTCTTT
D gene: -; V gene: TRBV28; clone size: many; J gene: TRBJ1-5; CDR3 protein: CASSVQGRPQHF; CDR3 DNA: TGTGCCAGCAGTGTACAAGGTCGGCCCCAGCATTTT
D gene: TRBD1; V gene: TRBV29-1; clone size: many; J gene: TRBJ2-7; CDR3 protein: CSVAPGQGAYEQYF; CDR3 DNA: TGCAGCGTGGCCCCGGGACAGGGGGCTTACGAGCAGTACTTC
D gene: -; V gene: TRBV3-2; clone size: -; J gene: TRBJ2-7; CDR3 protein: CASSQVSGEQYF; CDR3 DNA: TGTGCCAGCAGCCAAGTTTCGGGGGAGCAGTACTTC
D gene: TRBD1; V gene: TRBV2; clone size: many; J gene: TRBJ1-5; CDR3 protein: CASRGTGGHNQPQHF; CDR3 DNA: TGTGCCAGCAGGGGGACAGGGGGCCACAATCAGCCCCAGCATTTT
D gene: -; V gene: TRBV2; clone size: few; J gene: TRBJ2-6; CDR3 protein: CASSVPLGTGANVLTF; CDR3 DNA: TGTGCCAGCAGTGTCCCTTTAGGCACTGGGGCCAACGTCCTGACTTTC
D gene: -; V gene: TRBV9; clone size: -; J gene: TRBJ1-1; CDR3 protein: CASSVSPDAEAFF; CDR3 DNA: TGTGCCAGCAGCGTTAGCCCGGACGCTGAAGCTTTCTTT
D gene: TRBD2; V gene: TRBV28; clone size: many; J gene: TRBJ2-2; CDR3 protein: CASSSLMSAGANTGELFF; CDR3 DNA: TGTGCCAGCAGTTCCCTCATGTCAGCGGGAGCGAACACCGGGGAGCTGTTTTTT
D gene: -; V gene: TRBV20-1; clone size: -; J gene: TRBJ2-7; CDR3 protein: CSARLRVHEQYF; CDR3 DNA: TGCAGTGCTAGATTAAGGGTCCACGAGCAGTACTTC
D gene: -; V gene: TRBV5-1; clone size: many; J gene: TRBJ1-1; CDR3 protein: CATKRGSADPNTEAFF; CDR3 DNA: TGCGCCACCAAGAGGGGGTCCGCGGACCCGAACACTGAAGCTTTCTTT
D gene: -; V gene: TRBV4-2; clone size: -; J gene: TRBJ2-7; CDR3 protein: CASSQDYYEQYF; CDR3 DNA: TGTGCCAGCAGCCAAGATTATTACGAGCAGTACTTC
D gene: TRBD1; V gene: TRBV6-5; clone size: many; J gene: TRBJ1-1; CDR3 protein: CASRTPGTGNTEAFF; CDR3 DNA: TGTGCCAGCAGAACTCCCGGGACAGGCAACACTGAAGCTTTCTTT
D gene: TRBD2; V gene: TRBV28; clone size: few; J gene: TRBJ2-5; CDR3 protein: CASSSSGTSGRVSLTQYF; CDR3 DNA: TGTGCCAGCAGTTCCTCCGGGACTAGCGGGAGGGTTTCCTTGACCCAGTACTTC
D gene: TRBD1; V gene: TRBV6-5; clone size: few; J gene: TRBJ2-5; CDR3 protein: CASTVGQARQETQYF; CDR3 DNA: TGTGCCAGCACCGTCGGACAGGCCCGCCAAGAGACCCAGTACTTC